This section outlines one T cell receptor beta chain sequence together with its context. V lost 1 base to trimming and J lost 1 base; unmatched junction nucleotides: 4. Germline V gene data show CDR1 as SGHVS and CDR2 as FQNEAQ. The length of the CDR3 is 16 residues. The entry originates in a study of blood T cell repertoires in COVID-19. At the level of the study: Specimens from acute and convalescent COVID-19 originated in the United States, Italy and Spain. T cells, B-cell-depleted T cells, or PBMCs supplied cDNA or gDNA.

The table came from immunoSEQ multiplex PCR; TCRdb's copy has only in-frame clones and leaves some out. The sample yields 42,000 or so clones, about 88% seen once. Sequencing was done on a sample of peripheral blood. The V call is TRBV7-8, the J call TRBJ2-3; TRBD2 agrees at 8 bases. The sequence derives from a human donor in a cohort sampled during active COVID-19. In nucleotides, the CDR3 is TGTGCCAGCAGCTTAGTTCAGGGACTAGGCACAGATACGCAGTATTTT. It is translated as CASSLVQGLGTDTQYF.